This passage covers 11 T cell receptor beta chains from one sample sequenced in a study of T cells in Graves' hyperthyroidism and ophthalmopathy. The source material, RNA transcripts, was used to amplify TCR beta CDR3 regions. During a first-round RT-PCR of the TCR CDR3, the HTBI primer set was used. Each CDR3 protein is one row after TCRdb ran MiXCR on the multiplex PCR reads. The sample carries 370,000 or so distinct CDR3 sequences, approximately 25% recorded once. The sequenced material came from blood. The origin of the receptors is a man between 50 and 59 years old with Graves' hyperthyroidism.

This clonotype is a singleton in its sample. The chain is built from TRBV7-3 and TRBJ2-1, with TRBD2 matching over 10 bases. Trimming removed 0 bases from V and 10 bases from J; junction bases left unmatched: 12. The CDR3 has 17 amino acids. Germline-derived CDR1 and CDR2 are SGHTA and FQGTGA. The CDR3, as DNA: TGTGCCAGCAGCTTAACGTTTACTAGCGGGACTCTAACCGAGCAGTTCTTC. This encodes CASSLTFTSGTLTEQFF.

This clonotype was seen only a few times. An end of the junction differs from the germline gene, which may be a read error. The chain carries TRBV6-1 and TRBJ2-5; maybe TRBD2 (6 bases). The germline gives CDR1 MNHNS, CDR2 SASEGT. The CDR3 runs to 12 residues. The CDR3 DNA is TGTGCCAGCAGTCGTGGAGGAGGGCCGGGAAACTTC. This gives the protein CASSRGGGPGNF.

This clonotype has at least ten counts. The chain uses TRBV29-1 and TRBJ2-5, with D tentatively TRBD1 (6 bases). The V and J ends lost 7 bases and 1 base respectively, with 16 bases between them. From germline, CDR1 is SQVTM and CDR2 ANQGSEA. The CDR3 is 14 residues long. CDR3 DNA sequence: TGCAGCGCACTGGGGGCGCAGAGCCAAGAGACCCAGTACTTC. It encodes CSALGAQSQETQYF.

This clonotype was seen ten or more times. The chain couples TRBV12-3 or TRBV12-4 to TRBJ2-1; D uncertain. This CDR3 region has 14 residues. The V and J ends lost 8 bases and 3 bases respectively, with 14 bases between them. CDR3 bases: TGTGCCAGCTCTATAGGGAACGTCTACAATGAGCAGTTCTTC. Amino acids: CASSIGNVYNEQFF.

This clonotype was recorded a few times. J is TRBJ2-7 and V is TRBV6-1; 15 nucleotides line up with TRBD2. Germline trimming cut 5 bases from V and 4 bases from J; bases unmatched to any gene: 6. The CDR3 has 16 residues. Germline values: CDR1 MNHNS, CDR2 SASEGT. CDR3 amino acids: CASSTGTSGRTYEQYF. The CDR3 nucleotides read TGTGCCAGCAGTACCGGGACTAGCGGGAGGACTTACGAGCAGTACTTC.

The chain recombines TRBV6-1 with TRBJ2-2, with a tentative D call TRBD1 (6 bases). The germline V and J ends were trimmed by 2 bases and 3 bases, with 10 bases remaining between them. CDR3 length: 15 amino acids. Germline lookup yields CDR1 MNHNS and CDR2 SASEGT. The CDR3 nucleotides are TGTGCCAGCAGTGAACAGGGGTTGTACACCGGGGAGCTGTTTTTT. Protein sequence: CASSEQGLYTGELFF.

V gene TRBV12-3 or TRBV12-4 combines with J gene TRBJ1-5; the D is unclear. The CDR3 consists of 12 residues. With 3 bases removed from V and 9 bases from J, the gap between germline ends came to 9 bases. CDR3 in DNA: TGTGCCAGCAGTTTTTCTGGCTTGCCCCAGCATTTT. It specifies CASSFSGLPQHF.

In its sample, this clonotype was seen a few times. CDR3 loop: CASKGAEGKNSPLHF. In nucleotides, the CDR3 is TGTGCCAGCAAGGGGGCTGAGGGGAAGAATTCACCCCTCCACTTT. The chain is built from TRBV28 and TRBJ1-6, with TRBD1 matching over 7 bases. V was clipped by 7 bases and J by 7 bases; unmatched bases: 10. The length of the CDR3 is 15 residues. Looked up from germline, CDR1 is MDHEN and CDR2 is SYDVKM.

This clonotype was recorded a few times. This chain links TRBV7-8 with TRBJ2-7, with 7 bases identical to TRBD2. J lost 4 bases, V lost 1 base, and 10 bases had no gene match. Germline V lookup: CDR1 SGHVS, CDR2 FQNEAQ. The CDR3 is made up of 16 amino acids. CDR3: CASSLGLAATLYEQYF. The CDR3 DNA reads as TGTGCCAGCAGCTTAGGGCTAGCGGCTACCTTATACGAGCAGTACTTC.

This sequence joins TRBV30 and TRBJ2-2, with D possibly being TRBD1 (6 bases). The CDR3 totals 14 residues. The V end lost 0 bases, the J end lost 5 bases, and 10 bases lay between the germline ends. Germline V CDR1 and CDR2: GTSNPN, SVGIG (reference sequence). The CDR3 bases are TGTGCCTGGAGTGTGGGGGCGCGGACCGGGGAGCTGTTTTTT. Protein sequence: CAWSVGARTGELFF.

A few counts support this clonotype. This sequence joins TRBV9 and TRBJ1-2, with D possibly being TRBD1 (5 bases). Germline V gene lookup returns CDR1 SGDLS and CDR2 YYNGEE. The V end lost 0 bases, the J end lost 8 bases, and 14 bases lay between the germline ends. The CDR3 consists of 14 residues. Written as DNA, the CDR3 is TGTGCCAGCAGCGTAGAAGTCGGGACCAGAGGCTACACCTTC. Its protein is CASSVEVGTRGYTF.